These T cell receptor beta chains were read from a single sample in a study of T cell repertoires in cytomegalovirus infection. MiXCR, applied by TCRdb to the reads, yields one record per CDR3 protein. This sample yields more than 75,000 distinct CDR3 sequences, of which 29% are seen a single time; around 68% belongs to the top ten. No antigen has been identified for these receptors. Sequencing used CD8+ T cells from cultured PBMCs, obtained from culture after CMV antigen stimulation. These TCRs come from a human donor in good health (CMV status not recorded). Some clones in this sample may be carry-over from other donors' samples. Both conserved end residues are part of each CDR3. A D gene is named only where the DNA matches it firmly.

v_gene,d_gene,len,CDR3aa
TRBV28,.,14,CASSSSANTGELFF
TRBV6-5,.,13,CASSYYGGQPQHF
TRBV7-9,.,16,CASSPIPTQGGGEAFF
TRBV5-6,.,15,CASSLGPYSNQPQHF
TRBV2,.,16,CASSEGFGSTNEKLFF
TRBV15,TRBD2,17,CATSAGLAGGPGNEQFF
TRBV27,.,16,CASSLFGPASYTEAFF
TRBV20-1,TRBD2,15,CSARDLGGGSYEQYF
TRBV7-6,TRBD2,16,CASSPATSGGAHEQFF
TRBV7-8,.,13,CASSLGQAHGYTF
TRBV18,TRBD1,18,CASSPQTAGGSGANVLTF
TRBV12-3/TRBV12-4,.,14,CASSLLPHGNEQFF
TRBV7-6,TRBD2,19,CASSLHPSGEIPGTDTQYF
TRBV4-1,.,14,CASNLGTVNTEAFF
TRBV4-2,.,15,CASSQGSLLQETQYF
TRBV20-1,.,12,CSARPSFTEAFF
TRBV7-2,.,16,CASSLDVRQARNTIYF
TRBV27,.,15,CASSLGPAGNSPLHF
TRBV7-9,.,12,CASTSSADEAFF
TRBV9,.,16,CASSVPPGGGYNEQFF
TRBV6-2/TRBV6-3,TRBD1,15,CASSYRDRVYGEQFF
TRBV28,.,15,CASRKAGYTNEKLFF
TRBV5-4,.,16,CASSLGRIRTNGKLFF
TRBV5-5,.,12,CASSLEVDTQYF
TRBV7-6,.,15,CASSLGGGLGETQYF
TRBV6-6,TRBD2,16,CASSYSTGGGYNEQFF
TRBV5-6,.,13,CASSATGFYGYTF
TRBV12-3/TRBV12-4,TRBD2,13,CASSLASGGEQFF
TRBV15,TRBD1,17,CATSSMPGQGLVHEQYF
TRBV6-1,.,14,CASSEDGERYEQYF
TRBV12-3/TRBV12-4,.,12,CASRSQGSEQYF
TRBV6-5,TRBD2,15,CASSFRIAGVDTQYF
TRBV3-1,.,11,CASSHFYEQYF
TRBV7-9,.,12,CASSSSTREQYF
TRBV4-1,.,15,CASSQAGGANTEAFF
TRBV7-6,.,15,CASSPRGGYYNEQFF
TRBV20-1,TRBD2,13,CSARARLAYEQYF